Shown below are 28 T cell receptor beta chains from a single sample sequenced in a study of T cell responses to AZD1222 COVID-19 vaccine. Libraries were prepared by immunoSEQ multiplex PCR; TCRdb keeps only in-frame clonotypes and omits some of them. The repertoire holds about 150,000 clones, with approximately 92% as singletons. The sequences come from peripheral blood, collected on day 0 of AZD1222 vaccination. The source is an adult in good health.

V is TRBV2 and J is TRBJ1-6; TRBD1 might be the D (5 bases). The CDR3 spans 15 residues. V lost 4 bases and J 7 bases, leaving 14 bases between the germline ends. Looked up from germline, CDR1 is SNHLY and CDR2 is FYNNEI. Here the CDR3 DNA reads TGTGCCAGCAGTGTAACTGGGGGGTGGAATTCACCCCTCCACTTT. This translates into CASSVTGGWNSPLHF.

The rearrangement joins TRBV7-2 to TRBJ2-7; 8 nucleotides align to TRBD2. This CDR3 has 15 amino acids. Germline assignment: CDR1 SGHTA and CDR2 FQGNSA. The V gene end was trimmed by 5 bases and the J gene end by 3 bases; junction bases not matched to a gene: 9. In DNA, the CDR3 is TGTGCCAGCAGCCCTTCGGGGGGGAGCCTCTACGAGCAGTACTTC. Translation: CASSPSGGSLYEQYF.

The chain carries TRBV30 and TRBJ2-1, with TRBD2 matching 9 bases. The trim removed 4 bases at V and 6 bases at J, leaving 13 bases unmatched. The CDR3 spans 16 residues. Germline values: CDR1 GTSNPN, CDR2 SVGIG (reference sequence). CDR3 residues: CAWTTIGSGSVNEQFF. For the CDR3, the DNA is TGTGCCTGGACCACCATCGGTAGCGGGAGTGTCAATGAGCAGTTCTTC.

This clone was seen only once. The chain joins TRBV7-9 to TRBJ2-7, with D uncertain. Deletions cut 3 bases from V and 0 bases from J, with 9 bases between. The CDR3 is 14 amino acids. CDR1 is SEHNR, CDR2 FQNEAQ, per germline (reference sequence). The CDR3: CASSLTTSSYEQYF. DNA for the CDR3: TGTGCCAGCAGCTTGACCACCTCCTCCTACGAGCAGTACTTC. The full variable domain, rest sourced from reference TRBV7-9 and TRBJ2-7, is DTGVSQNPRHKITKRGQNVTFRCDPISEHNRLYWYRQTLGQGPEFLTYFQNEAQLEKSRLLSDRFSAERPKGSFSTLEIQRTEQGDSAMYLCASSLTTSSYEQYFGPGTRLTVT.

This clone was found once. The chain carries TRBV4-1 and TRBJ1-6, with 7 bases matching TRBD1. The CDR3 is made up of 16 amino acids. J lost 5 bases, V lost 6 bases, and 10 bases had no gene match. The germline CDR1 and CDR2 sequences are MGHRA and YSYEKL. The CDR3 nucleotides are TGCGCCAGCAGGCTACCTGGGGGACAGAATAATTCACCCCTCCACTTT. This gives the protein CASRLPGGQNNSPLHF.

V and J are TRBV3-1 (or the pseudogene TRBV3-2) and TRBJ1-1, with D maybe TRBD1 (5 bases). The CDR3 is made up of 14 amino acids. Trimming removed 4 bases from V and 3 bases from J, with 12 bases in between. Germline-derived CDR1 and CDR2 are LGHDT and YNNKEL (reference sequence). This chain's CDR3 is CASSPGAGDTEAFF. The CDR3, as DNA: TGTGCCAGCAGCCCAGGAGCGGGGGACACTGAAGCTTTCTTT.

The chain is built from TRBV4-2 and TRBJ1-4; D is perhaps TRBD1 (6 bases). The germline V gene has CDR1 LGHNA and CDR2 YNFKEQ. V was shortened by 6 bases and J by 4 bases, with 24 bases between the two germline ends. The CDR3 spans 18 residues. CDR3 loop: CASSTADLLEGVNEKLFF. DNA of the CDR3: TGTGCCAGCAGTACAGCGGATCTTTTGGAGGGGGTTAATGAAAAACTGTTTTTT.

The chain couples TRBV11-2 to TRBJ1-3; no definite D call. The CDR3 contains 14 residues. CDR1 and CDR2 from the germline V gene are SGHAT and FQNNGV. With 4 bases removed from V and 0 bases from J, the gap between germline ends came to 7 bases. The CDR3, as DNA: TGTGCCAGCAGCTCCCCGGGCTCTGGAAACACCATATATTTT. Protein product: CASSSPGSGNTIYF.

As for this clone: Other DNA variants within this sample encode the same CDR3. In DNA, the CDR3 is TGTGCCAGTACCCCCGGACAGATGAACACTGAAGCTTTCTTT. This codes for CASTPGQMNTEAFF. This sequence joins TRBV19 and TRBJ1-1; weak D call: TRBD1 (6 bases). The germline gives CDR1 LNHDA, CDR2 SQIVND (reference sequence). The germline V and J ends were trimmed by 7 bases and 0 bases, with 12 bases remaining between them. The CDR3 has 14 residues.

The chain joins TRBV9 to TRBJ2-2; D is unresolved. Trimming took 2 bases from V and 3 from J, leaving 8 bases between them. This CDR3 spans 14 amino acids. Germline V CDR1 and CDR2: SGDLS, YYNGEE. CDR3 DNA sequence: TGTGCCAGCAGCGTCTCCAGATACACCGGGGAGCTGTTTTTT. Amino acids: CASSVSRYTGELFF.

The chain has TRBV6-1 and TRBJ1-5; D call uncertain. The V end lost 4 bases, the J end lost 0 bases, and 13 bases lay between the germline ends. The CDR3 sequence is 16 residues long. CDR1 and CDR2 from the germline V gene are MNHNS and SASEGT. The CDR3: CASSARKRDSNQPQHF. As DNA, the CDR3 is TGTGCCAGCAGTGCCCGAAAACGCGATAGCAATCAGCCCCAGCATTTT.

This chain uses TRBV3-1 (or the pseudogene TRBV3-2) with TRBJ2-1, with D perhaps TRBD2 (5 bases). Germline V gene data show CDR1 as LGHDT and CDR2 as YNNKEL (reference sequence). CDR3 length equals 14 residues. V was pared by 2 bases and J by 11 bases, with 16 bases between. CDR3 DNA: TGTGCCAGCAGCCAATCGAGGGCCGACCAAAAGCAGTTCTTC. Its translation is CASSQSRADQKQFF.

CDR3 sequence: CASSYSGVGANEKLFF. The CDR3 nucleotides are TGTGCCAGCAGTTACAGCGGGGTAGGGGCTAATGAAAAACTGTTTTTT. This sequence joins TRBV6-5 and TRBJ1-4, with a weak D call TRBD1 (5 bases). CDR1 and CDR2 from the germline V gene are MNHEY and SVGAGI. Trimming shortened V by 2 bases and J by 3 bases, and 13 bases separated the two germline ends. CDR3 length: 16 amino acids.

This chain joins TRBV30 and TRBJ2-7; D gene unclear. Germline V gives CDR1 GTSNPN, CDR2 SVGIG (reference sequence). This CDR3 is 12 amino acids long. The V end was cut by 8 bases, the J end by 4 bases, with 15 bases between. CDR3 coding DNA: TGTGCCGCGTGGGAAGGGTCGTACGAGCAGTACTTC. Its translation: CAAWEGSYEQYF.

This clone was found a few times. Different DNA sequences within this sample yield the same CDR3. The chain carries TRBV27 and TRBJ1-2; D not certain. The germline V and J ends were trimmed by 2 bases and 4 bases, with 8 bases remaining between them. The germline CDR1 and CDR2 sequences are MNHEY and SMNVEV (reference sequence). This CDR3 is 13 amino acids long. The CDR3 DNA reads as TGTGCCAGCAGTTTAGGAGGCGGCTATGGCTACACCTTC. It is translated as CASSLGGGYGYTF.

As DNA, the CDR3 is TGTGCCAGCAGCCAAGCAGGGGTTGGAAACACCATATATTTT. Translating gives CASSQAGVGNTIYF. The V call is TRBV3-1 (or the pseudogene TRBV3-2), the J call TRBJ1-3, with D perhaps matching TRBD1 (6 bases). Between the trimmed V and J ends, which lost 1 base and 3 bases, there was a span of 7 bases. The germline gives CDR1 LGHDT, CDR2 YNNKEL (reference sequence). The CDR3 covers 14 residues.

The chain carries TRBV7-3 and TRBJ2-5; 14 positions agree with TRBD2. In germline, CDR1 is SGHTA, CDR2 FQGTGA. J gave up 5 bases and V 5 bases, and 7 bases lay outside the gene matches. The CDR3 spans 16 residues. CDR3 loop: CASSRSGLAGVETQYF. The CDR3 DNA sequence: TGTGCCAGCAGCCGCTCGGGACTAGCGGGAGTCGAGACCCAGTACTTC.

The chain couples TRBV19 to TRBJ2-5, with D uncertain. Per germline, CDR1 LNHDA and CDR2 SQIVND (reference sequence). V gave up 6 bases and J gave up 0 bases, with 8 bases separating them. This CDR3 contains 13 residues. In DNA form, the CDR3 reads TGTGCCAGTAGAGGAAGGAACCAAGAGACCCAGTACTTC. Protein sequence: CASRGRNQETQYF.

The chain couples TRBV19 to TRBJ2-1; D is tentatively TRBD1 or TRBD2 (6 bases each). CDR1 LNHDA and CDR2 SQIVND come from the germline V gene (reference sequence). The V end lost 4 bases, the J end lost 4 bases, and 14 bases lay between the germline ends. The CDR3 loop spans 15 amino acids. The CDR3 DNA is TGTGCCAGTAGTACCTCCGGGGGCCCATACAATGAGCAGTTCTTC. It translates to CASSTSGGPYNEQFF.

This CDR3 reads CASSLAGLSVYEQYF. CDR3 DNA sequence: TGCGCCAGCAGCTTGGCAGGTTTAAGCGTCTACGAGCAGTACTTC. This chain connects TRBV5-1 to TRBJ2-7, with D hard to call. Germline-derived CDR1 and CDR2 are SGHRS and YFSETQ. V was shortened by 0 bases and J by 3 bases, with 13 bases between the two germline ends. CDR3 length: 15 residues. The full variable domain, completed using reference TRBV5-1 and TRBJ2-7, is KAGVTQTPRYLIKTRGQQVTLSCSPISGHRSVSWYQQTPGQGLQFLFEYFSETQRNKGNFPGRFSGRQFSNSRSEMNVSTLELGDSALYLCASSLAGLSVYEQYFGPGTRLTVT.

J is TRBJ2-3 and V is TRBV7-6, with D perhaps matching TRBD2 (6 bases). V was shortened by 0 bases and J by 1 base, with 11 bases between the two germline ends. This CDR3 has 16 residues. Looked up from germline, CDR1 is SGHVS and CDR2 is FNYEAQ. CDR3 coding DNA: TGTGCCAGCAGCTTAGCGGCCGGGACTCGCACAGATACGCAGTATTTT. Protein product: CASSLAAGTRTDTQYF.

This rearrangement joins TRBV11-2 to TRBJ1-5; D unclear. V lost 5 bases, J lost 2 bases, and 10 bases lay in between. The CDR3 is made up of 14 amino acids. Germline assignment: CDR1 SGHAT and CDR2 FQNNGV. CDR3 DNA sequence: TGTGCCAGCAGCCGGACCGGGGGCAATCAGCCCCAGCATTTT. Protein: CASSRTGGNQPQHF.

This clone is a singleton in its sample. The chain combines TRBV7-2 with TRBJ1-1; a possible D gene is TRBD1 (5 bases). CDR1 is SGHTA, CDR2 FQGNSA, per germline. The V and J ends lost 2 bases and 5 bases respectively, with 15 bases between them. The CDR3 is 15 amino acids. CDR3 in amino acids: CASSLFWGEMTEAFF. CDR3 in DNA: TGTGCCAGCAGCTTATTTTGGGGGGAAATGACTGAAGCTTTCTTT.

The chain recombines TRBV11-2 with TRBJ2-7; D remains ambiguous. Germline values: CDR1 SGHAT, CDR2 FQNNGV. Trimming took 1 base from V and 2 from J, leaving 12 bases between them. The CDR3 is 15 residues long. CDR3 DNA: TGTGCCAGCAGCTTAGGGGCTTTGGTTACCTACGAGCAGTACTTC. This codes for CASSLGALVTYEQYF.

This chain uses TRBV6-2 or TRBV6-3 with TRBJ1-1, with D possibly being TRBD1 (6 bases). V lost 4 bases to trimming and J lost 1 base, with 13 bases between them. The germline V gene has CDR1 MNHEY and CDR2 SVGEGT. The CDR3 is 15 amino acids. The DNA of the CDR3 is TGTGCCAGCAGTTTCCCCAGGGGCCAGAACACTGAAGCTTTCTTT. This gives the protein CASSFPRGQNTEAFF.

This chain connects TRBV6-1 to TRBJ2-7; TRBD1 matches at 9 bases. The germline gives CDR1 MNHNS, CDR2 SASEGT. This CDR3 contains 15 residues. The ends lost 2 bases at V and 1 base at J; junction bases unmatched: 3. The CDR3 DNA follows: TGTGCCAGCAGTGAAACAGGGGGCAGGTCCTACGAGCAGTACTTC. It codes for CASSETGGRSYEQYF.

The gene calls are TRBV18 and TRBJ1-1, with a possible D match to TRBD1 (6 bases). This CDR3 comprises 15 residues. CDR1 and CDR2 (germline): KGHSH, LQKENI. The ends were cut back, 3 bases at V and 1 base at J, with 12 bases in the middle. CDR3 residues: CASSPTTGPNTEAFF. In nucleotides, the CDR3 is TGTGCCAGCTCACCCACGACAGGACCGAACACTGAAGCTTTCTTT. The entire variable domain, with the rest obtained from reference TRBV18 and TRBJ1-1, is as follows: NAGVMQNPRHLVRRRGQEARLRCSPMKGHSHVYWYRQLPEEGLKFMVYLQKENIIDESGMPKERFSAEFPKEGPSILRIQQVVRGDSAAYFCASSPTTGPNTEAFFGQGTRLTVV.

This chain uses TRBV10-3 with TRBJ2-3; the match to TRBD2 covers 16 bases. The trim removed 8 bases at V and 2 bases at J, leaving 19 bases unmatched. The CDR3 loop spans 21 amino acids. CDR1 is ENHRY and CDR2 is SYGVKD in the germline V gene. This CDR3 reads CAIPGRPPGLAGGWNTDTQYF. The CDR3, as DNA: TGTGCCATCCCGGGGCGTCCCCCGGGACTAGCGGGAGGGTGGAACACAGATACGCAGTATTTT.